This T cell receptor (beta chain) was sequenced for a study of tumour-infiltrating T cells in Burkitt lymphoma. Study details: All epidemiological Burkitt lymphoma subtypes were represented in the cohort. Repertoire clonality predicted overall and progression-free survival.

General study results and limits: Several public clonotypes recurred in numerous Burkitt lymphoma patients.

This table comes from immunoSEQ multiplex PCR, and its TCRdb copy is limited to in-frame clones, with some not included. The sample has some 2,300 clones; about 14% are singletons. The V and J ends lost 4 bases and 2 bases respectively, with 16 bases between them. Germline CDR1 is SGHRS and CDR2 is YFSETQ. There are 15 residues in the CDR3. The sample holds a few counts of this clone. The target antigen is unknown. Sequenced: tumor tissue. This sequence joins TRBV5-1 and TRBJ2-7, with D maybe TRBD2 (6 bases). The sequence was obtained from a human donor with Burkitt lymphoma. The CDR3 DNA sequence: TGCGCCAGCAGCCTTGCGGGACTCCTAACCTACGAGCAGTACTTC. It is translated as CASSLAGLLTYEQYF.